These 30 T cell receptor beta chains were all obtained from the same sample, sequenced in a study of metastatic and nonmetastatic thyroid tumors. The entire patient cohort was treatment-naive prior to thyroid surgery. TCRdb re-processed the PCR reads through MiXCR. Here the sample spans 89,000 or so clones, around 9.1% being singletons. Input material: blood. These receptors all stem from a female donor with papillary thyroid cancer or a benign thyroid nodule (not recorded which). Some clones in this sample may be carry-over from other donors' samples.

This clone was detected many times. This sequence joins TRBV7-6 and TRBJ1-3; D ambiguous. Germline CDR1 SGHVS, CDR2 FNYEAQ. The CDR3 loop spans 16 amino acids. Trimming removed 3 bases at V and 0 bases at J, with 12 bases between. DNA of the CDR3: TGTGCCAGCAGCTTTGGCCCGACAAACTCTGGAAACACCATATATTTT. Encoded protein: CASSFGPTNSGNTIYF.

This clone was seen repeatedly, ten times or more. The V call is TRBV12-5, the J call TRBJ2-3; TRBD2 agrees at 11 bases. V shed 6 bases, J shed 6 bases, and the junction held 5 bases outside the gene matches. This CDR3 region has 14 residues. CDR1 is LGHNT and CDR2 is FRNRAP in the germline V gene. DNA for the CDR3: TGTGCTAGTGGCCGTAGCGGGGGGGGCGATACGCAGTATTTT. It specifies CASGRSGGGDTQYF.

The V gene is TRBV20-1, the J gene TRBJ2-3; D may be TRBD2 (7 bases). Per germline, CDR1 DFQATT and CDR2 SNEGSKA (reference sequence). The germline V and J ends were trimmed by 5 bases and 0 bases, with 15 bases remaining between them. This CDR3 comprises 15 residues. The chain's CDR3 is CSADQGGASTDTQYF. Here the CDR3 DNA reads TGCAGTGCTGATCAAGGGGGGGCTAGCACAGATACGCAGTATTTT.

This clone was seen repeatedly, ten times or more. V is TRBV18 and J is TRBJ1-2, with D unresolved. The germline V and J ends were trimmed by 6 bases and 4 bases, with 12 bases remaining between them. CDR1 and CDR2 (germline): KGHSH, LQKENI. CDR3 length equals 13 residues. CDR3 nucleotide sequence: TGTGCCAGCTCTGACGGTCAGGTCTATGGCTACACCTTC. Amino acid sequence: CASSDGQVYGYTF.

This clone was counted at least ten times. The V gene is TRBV7-2, the J gene TRBJ1-6; 9 bases align to TRBD1. Germline assignment: CDR1 SGHTA and CDR2 FQGNSA. The V segment lost 2 bases and the J segment 10 bases; nucleotides outside the gene matches: 6. This CDR3 contains 15 residues. The CDR3 is CASSLSGQGWSPLHF. The CDR3, as DNA: TGTGCCAGCAGCTTATCGGGACAGGGTTGGTCACCCCTCCACTTT.

This clone has at least ten counts. The V gene is TRBV6-1, the J gene TRBJ2-7; D might be TRBD1 (5 bases). Looked up from germline, CDR1 is MNHNS and CDR2 is SASEGT. CDR3 size: 13 residues. Trimming shortened V by 5 bases and J by 4 bases, and 12 bases separated the two germline ends. CDR3 sequence (DNA): TGTGCCAGCAGTCCGACAGAAACTTACGAGCAGTACTTC. It specifies CASSPTETYEQYF.

The chain's CDR3 is CAWSVLDSNQPQHF. For the CDR3, the DNA is TGTGCCTGGAGTGTACTGGATAGCAATCAGCCCCAGCATTTT. This chain uses TRBV30 with TRBJ1-5; the D is unclear. The CDR3 extends over 14 amino acids. The V gene lost 0 bases and the J gene lost 0 bases, with 6 bases spanning the gap. In germline, CDR1 is GTSNPN, CDR2 SVGIG (reference sequence).

This clone appeared many times. V usage is TRBV24-1 and J usage is TRBJ2-7; D call uncertain. The CDR3 runs 15 residues. Germline V gene lookup returns CDR1 KGHDR and CDR2 SFDVKD. Trimming left V 7 bases short and J 3 bases short, with 18 bases between. The CDR3 sequence: CATRSSPIQLYEQYF. The CDR3 DNA reads TGTGCCACCAGAAGCTCCCCTATTCAACTCTACGAGCAGTACTTC.

The CDR3 protein is CASSSVRDRNYEQYF. The DNA of the CDR3 is TGTGCCAGCAGCTCCGTCCGGGACAGGAACTACGAGCAGTACTTC. V gene TRBV9 combines with J gene TRBJ2-7; TRBD1 matches 8 bases. The CDR3 totals 15 residues. In germline, CDR1 is SGDLS, CDR2 YYNGEE. V lost 4 bases to trimming and J lost 3 bases; unmatched junction nucleotides: 9.

In this sample, this clone turned up many times. The chain employs TRBV19 and TRBJ2-1; D not certain. This CDR3 has 14 residues. Germline CDR1 reads LNHDA; CDR2 reads SQIVND (reference sequence). V was pared by 7 bases and J by 5 bases, with 15 bases between. The DNA of the CDR3 is TGTGCCAGTAAGAACTCACCTACGCACAATGAGCAGTTCTTC. It yields the protein CASKNSPTHNEQFF.

This clone was detected ten times or more. This sequence joins TRBV6-1 and TRBJ2-7; TRBD2 aligns across 7 bases. Germline V gives CDR1 MNHNS, CDR2 SASEGT. This CDR3 contains 14 residues. V trimming: 6 bases; J trimming: 0 bases; junction bases outside the gene matches: 5. CDR3 coding DNA: TGTGCCAGCAGGGGAGCGGGGCTCTCCTACGAGCAGTACTTC. Translated: CASRGAGLSYEQYF.

DNA for the CDR3: TGTGCCAGCTCACTGGCGAGAACCGGGACAGGCATGAACACTGAAGCTTTCTTT. Protein: CASSLARTGTGMNTEAFF. The chain links TRBV18 to TRBJ1-1; TRBD1 agrees at 8 bases. This CDR3 is built from 18 residues. The J segment lost 0 bases and the V segment lost 4 bases, leaving 13 bases of the junction unmatched. The V gene's germline CDR1 is KGHSH and CDR2 LQKENI. Together with reference TRBV18 and TRBJ1-1, the CDR3 gives the full variable domain: NAGVMQNPRHLVRRRGQEARLRCSPMKGHSHVYWYRQLPEEGLKFMVYLQKENIIDESGMPKERFSAEFPKEGPSILRIQQVVRGDSAAYFCASSLARTGTGMNTEAFFGQGTRLTVV.

This clone was detected many times. CDR3 bases: TGTGCCAGCAGCTTTGAGGAGTCAAAGGGCACTGAAGCTTTCTTT. Protein sequence: CASSFEESKGTEAFF. This chain connects TRBV11-2 to TRBJ1-1; D uncertain. Looked up from germline, CDR1 is SGHAT and CDR2 is FQNNGV. This CDR3 region has 15 residues. The V end lost 3 bases, the J end lost 4 bases, and 15 bases lay between the germline ends.

This clone was observed a handful of times. Possible read error: a much larger clone is one base away. The rearrangement joins TRBV10-3 to TRBJ2-1; no clear D gene. Germline values: CDR1 ENHRY, CDR2 SYGVKD. The CDR3 contains 13 residues. The CDR3 here is CVISESNSYEQFF. In DNA, the CDR3 is TGTGTCATCAGTGAGTCGAATAGTTATGAGCAGTTCTTC.

This clone was seen only a few times. J is TRBJ1-5 and V is TRBV11-2; 7 bases match TRBD1. The trim removed 4 bases at V and 3 bases at J, leaving 9 bases unmatched. CDR3 length: 16 residues. The V gene's germline CDR1 is SGHAT and CDR2 FQNNGV. The CDR3 protein is CASSSSPGQINQPQHF. DNA for the CDR3: TGTGCCAGCAGCTCGAGCCCGGGACAGATCAATCAGCCCCAGCATTTT.

This clone was counted many times. This rearrangement joins TRBV6-5 to TRBJ2-7; TRBD1 matches at 8 bases. Germline V gene data show CDR1 as MNHEY and CDR2 as SVGAGI. The V and J ends lost 2 bases and 5 bases, in that order; junction bases with no gene match: 5. This CDR3 has 14 amino acids. The CDR3 coding sequence is TGTGCCAGCAGTTACGGACAGGGAGTCCACGAGCAGTACTTC. Protein product: CASSYGQGVHEQYF.

Ten or more counts support this clone. The CDR3 is CASSQVQGWSYEQYF. In DNA form, the CDR3 reads TGCGCCAGCAGCCAAGTTCAGGGGTGGTCCTACGAGCAGTACTTC. The rearrangement links TRBV4-1 to TRBJ2-7, with D maybe TRBD1 (6 bases). The CDR3 has 15 residues. V was cut by 1 base and J by 1 base, with 11 bases left in between. The V gene's germline CDR1 is MGHRA and CDR2 YSYEKL.

There are many counts of this clone. The chain employs TRBV9 and TRBJ2-2; D is unclear. The germline gives CDR1 SGDLS, CDR2 YYNGEE. V dropped 0 bases and J dropped 4 bases, with 4 bases sitting between them. The CDR3 is made up of 13 amino acids. The CDR3 protein is CASSVAITGELFF. The CDR3 region has the DNA TGTGCCAGCAGCGTAGCGATCACCGGGGAGCTGTTTTTT.

This clone occurred many times. This chain links TRBV7-7 with TRBJ2-7, with D maybe TRBD2 (5 bases). V was pared by 6 bases and J by 3 bases, with 24 bases between. The CDR3 length is 17 residues. The germline CDR1 and CDR2 sequences are SSHAT and FNYEAQ (reference sequence). The CDR3 nucleotides read TGTGCCAGCAGTTGGGCCCCCGAGGCGGGTAAGGTCTACGAGCAGTACTTC. This translates into CASSWAPEAGKVYEQYF.

This clone is medium-sized (0.01 to 0.1%) by share. The rearrangement links TRBV6-1 to TRBJ2-7, with D possibly TRBD1 on 6 matching bases. Per germline, CDR1 MNHNS and CDR2 SASEGT. V lost 6 bases, J lost 3 bases, and 12 bases lay in between. The CDR3 loop spans 13 amino acids. CDR3 residues: CASSHRDGYEQYF. DNA of the CDR3: TGTGCCAGCAGCCACAGGGACGGCTACGAGCAGTACTTC.

In its sample, this clone was seen a few times. The V call is TRBV19, the J call TRBJ2-7; perhaps TRBD1 as D (6 bases). This CDR3 is 15 amino acids long. Per germline, CDR1 LNHDA and CDR2 SQIVND (reference sequence). The V end lost 1 base, the J end lost 4 bases, and 14 bases lay between the germline ends. CDR3 protein: CASSIGGRGGYEQYF. The CDR3 bases are TGTGCCAGTAGTATAGGTGGCAGGGGCGGATACGAGCAGTACTTC.

There are many counts of this clone. The CDR3 nucleotides are TGTGCCATCCACGGTTTGGGGGGGCAAGAGACCCAGTACTTC. The encoded protein is CAIHGLGGQETQYF. The rearrangement joins TRBV27 to TRBJ2-5; 7 bases line up with TRBD2. CDR1 is MNHEY, CDR2 SMNVEV, per germline (reference sequence). V was clipped by 10 bases and J by 2 bases; unmatched bases: 10. There are 14 residues in the CDR3.

This clone occurred many times. The rearrangement links TRBV7-6 to TRBJ2-5; no reliable D call. Germline-derived CDR1 and CDR2 are SGHVS and FNYEAQ. The CDR3 has 13 amino acids. The V gene lost 3 bases and the J gene lost 4 bases, with 9 bases spanning the gap. The CDR3 bases are TGTGCCAGCAGCTTCTTCCATGGAGAGACCCAGTACTTC. As protein: CASSFFHGETQYF.

About this clone itself: A much larger clone sits a single nucleotide away, making a read error possible. This rearrangement joins TRBV3-1 to TRBJ2-3; 7 bases fit TRBD2. Looked up from germline, CDR1 is LGHDT and CDR2 is YNNKEL (reference sequence). CDR3 length: 19 amino acids. Trimming at V came to 0 bases and at J to 1 base, leaving 13 bases not matched to a gene. DNA of the CDR3: TGTGCCAGCAGCCAAGAACTTCTAGCGGCGGTTAGGGGCACAGATACGCAGTATTTT. Amino acids: CASSQELLAAVRGTDTQYF.

This clone was seen ten or more times. V gene TRBV6-4 combines with J gene TRBJ1-5; the D gene is possibly TRBD1 (6 bases). Trimming took 4 bases from V and 1 from J, leaving 11 bases between them. Germline values: CDR1 MRHNA, CDR2 SNTAGT. The CDR3 length is 15 residues. CDR3 DNA sequence: TGTGCCAGCAGTGCCGAGGGGGGGAGCAATCAGCCCCAGCATTTT. Translated, it gives CASSAEGGSNQPQHF.

As to this clone: Being one base from a much bigger clone, this may be a read error. Because it lacks the conserved phenylalanine or tryptophan at the end, this CDR3 is likely a read error. The chain combines TRBV25-1 with TRBJ2-1; 8 bases are shared with TRBD2. CDR1 MGHDK and CDR2 SYGVNS come from the germline V gene. The CDR3 runs to 15 residues. The trim removed 1 base at V and 3 bases at J, leaving 2 bases unmatched. The CDR3 DNA sequence: TGTGCCAGCAGTGAATTAAGCGGGGGCTACAATGAGCAGTTCCTC. This gives the protein CASSELSGGYNEQFL.

A few counts support this clone. A read error may be the cause here, since a much bigger clone is one base away. This chain connects TRBV9 to TRBJ1-1; a weak D match, TRBD1 (5 bases). CDR3 length: 17 residues. Germline CDR1 reads SGDLS; CDR2 reads YYNGEE. The CDR3 is CAGSVGASGLKNTEAFF. The CDR3 region has the DNA TGTGCCGGCAGCGTAGGGGCGTCGGGACTCAAGAACACTGAAGCTTTCTTT.

This clone has more than one count but fewer than ten. A much larger clone differs by one base, so this may be a read error. Other nucleotide sequences in the sample specify the same CDR3. The rearrangement joins TRBV20-1 to TRBJ2-3; D possibly uses TRBD1 or TRBD2 (5 bases each). CDR3 length equals 14 residues. With 1 base removed from V and 6 bases from J, the gap between germline ends came to 14 bases. Germline CDR1 is DFQATT and CDR2 is SNEGSKA (reference sequence). In DNA form, the CDR3 reads TGCAGTGCTAGAGGTCGAGGGGATGTGGATACGCAGTATTTT. Residues: CSARGRGDVDTQYF.

There are many counts of this clone. J is TRBJ1-4 and V is TRBV2; TRBD1 might be the D (5 bases). V shed 4 bases and J shed 3 bases, with 12 bases lying between them. This CDR3 comprises 15 residues. Germline assignment: CDR1 SNHLY and CDR2 FYNNEI. The DNA for the CDR3 is TGTGCCAGCAGTGGACCCGCGGGGGCTAATGAAAAACTGTTTTTT. Translating gives CASSGPAGANEKLFF.

This clone was detected many times. The chain carries TRBV6-1 and TRBJ2-7; D may be TRBD1 or TRBD2 (5 bases each). The ends were cut back, 2 bases at V and 6 bases at J, with 11 bases in the middle. The CDR3 is 13 amino acids. CDR1 is MNHNS and CDR2 is SASEGT in the germline V gene. The CDR3 bases are TGTGCCAGCAGTGAAAACTGGGACGGCGAGCAGTACTTC. It codes for CASSENWDGEQYF.